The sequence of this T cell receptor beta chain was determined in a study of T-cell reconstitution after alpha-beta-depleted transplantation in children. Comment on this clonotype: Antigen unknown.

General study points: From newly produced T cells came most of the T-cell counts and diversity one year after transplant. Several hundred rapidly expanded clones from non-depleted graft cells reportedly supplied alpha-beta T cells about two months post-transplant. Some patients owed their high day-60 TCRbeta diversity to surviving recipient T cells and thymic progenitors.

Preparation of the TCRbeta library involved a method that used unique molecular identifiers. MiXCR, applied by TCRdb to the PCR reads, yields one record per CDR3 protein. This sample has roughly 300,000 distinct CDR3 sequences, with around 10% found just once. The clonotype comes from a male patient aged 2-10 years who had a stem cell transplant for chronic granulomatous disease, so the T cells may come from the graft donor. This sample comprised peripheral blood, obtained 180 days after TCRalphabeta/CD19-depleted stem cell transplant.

This chain's CDR3 is CASSSLGTSDSYEQYF. The CDR3 bases are TGTGCCAGCTCATCTCTTGGGACTAGCGACTCCTACGAGCAGTACTTC. The J gene is TRBJ2-7, the V gene TRBV18; 10 nucleotides agree with TRBD2. Unmatched junction bases numbered 7, after V lost 5 bases and J lost 0 bases. There are 16 residues in the CDR3. Germline V gene lookup returns CDR1 KGHSH and CDR2 LQKENI.